Sequencing of this T cell receptor beta chain was carried out in a study of vaccination and CD4 T cells after COVID-19. For the study at large: Post-COVID specimens were obtained a median approximately 99 days after diagnosis (range 35 to 161).

After removal of 5 bases from V and 12 bases from J, the junction contained 10 bases not matched to a gene. The CDR3 is 15 amino acids. CDR1 is SGHTA, CDR2 FQGNSA, per germline. Sequenced with the Oncomine TCR Beta short-read assay was DNA taken from cultured CD4+ T cells. TCRdb analysed the PCR reads with MiXCR anew, one entry per CDR3 protein. Among about 17,000 distinct CDR3 sequences listed, roughly 45% were seen once. Treatment specified: roughly nine-day PBMC culture with coronavirus spike peptide pools or control peptides (ViraFEST assay). Recorded positive PCR dates fall between March and December 2020, preceding US Alpha, Beta and Delta variants. Peptide pools at approximately 10 ug/ml, together with roughly 10 IU/ml IL-2, were added to cultures of approximately 1.9 million PBMCs per well. A note on this clonotype: What it recognizes is unknown.

The rearrangement links TRBV7-2 to TRBJ2-1; TRBD2 matches 13 bases. Source: CD4+ T cells from blood, cultured in vitro, taken before SARS-CoV-2 vaccination. The sequence was obtained from a human donor who had recovered from COVID-19. Here the CDR3 DNA reads TGTGCCAGCAGCCCAGCGACTAGCGGGAGGCCCGGGCAGTTCTTC. Translating gives CASSPATSGRPGQFF.